Below, 17 T cell receptor beta chains from the same sample are listed, as sequenced in a study of blood T cell repertoires in COVID-19. Sequencing used immunoSEQ multiplex PCR; TCRdb keeps in-frame clones, though not all of them. The data hold 160,000 or so clones, with around 87% observed a single time. What was sequenced was peripheral blood. Source of these receptors: a woman aged 70-85 years with COVID-19, enrolled during active disease.

The chain combines TRBV6-5 with TRBJ1-1, with D perhaps matching TRBD1 (6 bases). The length of the CDR3 is 14 residues. Deletions cut 5 bases from V and 4 bases from J, with 14 bases between. Germline assignment: CDR1 MNHEY and CDR2 SVGAGI. The CDR3 is CASSPDRPGTEAFF. CDR3 sequence (DNA): TGTGCCAGCAGTCCTGACAGGCCAGGCACTGAAGCTTTCTTT.

The gene calls are TRBV28 and TRBJ2-4, with 9 bases fitting TRBD1. V trimming: 3 bases; J trimming: 1 base; junction bases outside the gene matches: 13. Germline CDR1 MDHEN, CDR2 SYDVKM. The CDR3 is 19 amino acids. CDR3 nucleotides: TGTGCCAGCAGTTTGGGGAGGGACAGGGCTATCGGCGCCAAAAACATTCAGTACTTC. It codes for CASSLGRDRAIGAKNIQYF.

The chain employs TRBV2 and TRBJ2-2, with D unclear. With 6 bases removed from V and 2 bases from J, the gap between germline ends came to 4 bases. The CDR3 has 12 amino acids. The V gene's germline CDR1 is SNHLY and CDR2 FYNNEI. CDR3 amino acids: CASRSNTGELFF. CDR3 coding DNA: TGTGCCAGCAGGAGTAACACCGGGGAGCTGTTTTTT.

This clone was recorded once. The chain joins TRBV18 to TRBJ2-1, with 12 bases fitting TRBD2. After removal of 1 base from V and 3 bases from J, the junction contained 10 bases not matched to a gene. Germline-derived CDR1 and CDR2 are KGHSH and LQKENI. The CDR3 loop spans 19 amino acids. The CDR3 region has the DNA TGTGCCAGCTCACCACAACTAGCGGGGGGCCACACGAACTACAATGAGCAGTTCTTC. Translating gives CASSPQLAGGHTNYNEQFF. Using reference TRBV18 and TRBJ2-1 for the parts outside the CDR3, the full variable domain is NAGVMQNPRHLVRRRGQEARLRCSPMKGHSHVYWYRQLPEEGLKFMVYLQKENIIDESGMPKERFSAEFPKEGPSILRIQQVVRGDSAAYFCASSPQLAGGHTNYNEQFFGPGTRLTVL.

The chain recombines TRBV7-8 with TRBJ1-6; perhaps TRBD1 as D (5 bases). V lost 1 base and J lost 10, with 5 bases in between. Germline CDR1 and CDR2: SGHVS and FQNEAQ. CDR3 size: 12 residues. The CDR3 bases are TGTGCCAGCAGCTTAGGACAGTCACCCCTCCACTTT. Amino acid sequence: CASSLGQSPLHF.

This clone was seen a few times. The chain couples TRBV7-9 to TRBJ1-2; D remains unclear. This CDR3 contains 13 residues. V was trimmed by 2 bases and J by 6 bases, leaving 10 bases between them. The V gene's germline CDR1 is SEHNR and CDR2 FQNEAQ (reference sequence). Written as DNA, the CDR3 is TGTGCCAGCAGCTTAAGGGCAGCGGATGGCTACACCTTC. This sequence encodes CASSLRAADGYTF.

The V gene is TRBV6-5, the J gene TRBJ2-3, with TRBD2 identical over 7 bases. The CDR3 length is 14 residues. Germline V lookup: CDR1 MNHEY, CDR2 SVGAGI. V lost 8 bases to trimming and J lost 4 bases; unmatched junction nucleotides: 9. Written as DNA, the CDR3 is TGTGCCAGCCAAGCGGGGTGGGTTCCAGATACGCAGTATTTT. Translating it yields CASQAGWVPDTQYF.

This chain links TRBV27 with TRBJ1-2; 7 bases match TRBD1. V was clipped by 4 bases and J by 4 bases; unmatched bases: 6. Germline CDR1 MNHEY, CDR2 SMNVEV (reference sequence). The CDR3 is made up of 14 amino acids. The CDR3 loop reads CASSSGTATYGYTF. CDR3 DNA sequence: TGTGCCAGCAGTTCCGGGACAGCCACCTATGGCTACACCTTC.

The V call is TRBV10-3, the J call TRBJ1-3, with D tentatively TRBD1 (6 bases). V shed 6 bases and J shed 0 bases, with 12 bases lying between them. Germline CDR1 is ENHRY and CDR2 is SYGVKD. The CDR3 loop spans 15 amino acids. CDR3 sequence: CAISGRTDSGNTIYF. The CDR3 coding sequence is TGTGCCATCAGCGGTAGGACAGACTCTGGAAACACCATATATTTT.

J is TRBJ2-1 and V is TRBV10-1; 9 nucleotides align to TRBD2. The trim removed 9 bases at V and 3 bases at J, leaving 9 bases unmatched. The CDR3 consists of 15 residues. Germline V gene data show CDR1 as WNHNN and CDR2 as SYGVQD (reference sequence). DNA of the CDR3: TGCGCCAGTCTAGGTAGAGCGGGGGGCTACAATGAGCAGTTCTTC. Its protein is CASLGRAGGYNEQFF.

This rearrangement joins TRBV28 to TRBJ1-1; TRBD1 is a possible D gene (5 bases). Germline CDR1 and CDR2: MDHEN and SYDVKM. CDR3 length: 15 amino acids. Trimming removed 11 bases at V and 0 bases at J, with 19 bases between. The CDR3 loop reads CAALSWTKMNTEAFF. The CDR3 DNA is TGTGCCGCTCTGTCCTGGACAAAAATGAACACTGAAGCTTTCTTT.

The chain has TRBV3-1 (or the pseudogene TRBV3-2) and TRBJ2-2; D not certain. This CDR3 has 15 residues. Germline V gives CDR1 LGHDT, CDR2 YNNKEL (reference sequence). Trimming took off 1 base at V and 7 bases at J, with 13 bases between the two ends. The CDR3 region has the DNA TGTGCCAGCAGCCAAGGGCAGCGCCCGCGCGGGGAGCTGTTTTTT. Translation gives CASSQGQRPRGELFF.

The genes are TRBV29-1 and TRBJ1-1; D remains unclear. CDR3 size: 12 residues. The germline CDR1 and CDR2 sequences are SQVTM and ANQGSEA. The V end was cut by 5 bases, the J end by 5 bases, with 12 bases between. CDR3 loop: CSVKLVSTEAFF. The CDR3 region has the DNA TGCAGCGTTAAGCTGGTATCGACTGAAGCTTTCTTT.

V gene TRBV28 combines with J gene TRBJ1-2, with 7 bases identical to TRBD1. V gave up 5 bases and J gave up 4 bases; unmatched junction bases: 7. This CDR3 contains 14 residues. Per germline, CDR1 MDHEN and CDR2 SYDVKM. The CDR3 here is CASSGWDSAYGYTF. The CDR3 region has the DNA TGTGCCAGCAGTGGTTGGGACAGTGCCTATGGCTACACCTTC.

The chain uses TRBV18 and TRBJ1-1, with no clear D. Germline loops: CDR1 KGHSH, CDR2 LQKENI. V was shortened by 3 bases and J by 11 bases, with 10 bases between the two germline ends. The CDR3 length is 11 residues. The CDR3 DNA reads TGTGCCAGCTCACCTCTTCCGAGGGCTTTCTTT. Translating gives CASSPLPRAFF.

The V gene is TRBV4-1, the J gene TRBJ2-1; 8 bases map to TRBD2. The CDR3 is made up of 13 amino acids. Trimming at V came to 0 bases and at J to 15 bases, leaving 7 bases not matched to a gene. Germline CDR1 reads MGHRA; CDR2 reads YSYEKL. This chain's CDR3 is CASSQEISGGLFF. The CDR3 DNA sequence: TGCGCCAGCAGCCAAGAGATAAGCGGGGGTCTGTTCTTC.

The V call is TRBV16, the J call TRBJ2-5; D may be TRBD1 (5 bases). The ends were cut back, 5 bases at V and 5 bases at J, with 6 bases in the middle. The CDR3 length is 11 residues. The germline CDR1 and CDR2 sequences are KGHSY and FQNENV. The CDR3 nucleotides read TGTGCCAGCAGCTACAGGGAGACCCAGTACTTC. This encodes CASSYRETQYF.